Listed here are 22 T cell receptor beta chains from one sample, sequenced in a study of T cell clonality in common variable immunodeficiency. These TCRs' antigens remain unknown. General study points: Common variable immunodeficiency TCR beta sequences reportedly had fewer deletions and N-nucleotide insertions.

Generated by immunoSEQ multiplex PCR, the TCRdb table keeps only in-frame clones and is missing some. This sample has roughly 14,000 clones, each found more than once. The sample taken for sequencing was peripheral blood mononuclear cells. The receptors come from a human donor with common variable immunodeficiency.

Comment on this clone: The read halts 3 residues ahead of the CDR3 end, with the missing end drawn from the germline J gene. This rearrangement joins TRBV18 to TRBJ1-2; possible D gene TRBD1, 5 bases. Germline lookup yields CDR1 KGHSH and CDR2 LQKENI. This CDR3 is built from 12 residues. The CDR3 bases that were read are TGTGCCAGCTCACCATACGGGGGAGGC. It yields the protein CASSPYGGG. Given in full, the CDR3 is CASSPYGGGYTF. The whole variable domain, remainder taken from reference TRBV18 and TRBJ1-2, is NAGVMQNPRHLVRRRGQEARLRCSPMKGHSHVYWYRQLPEEGLKFMVYLQKENIIDESGMPKERFSAEFPKEGPSILRIQQVVRGDSAAYFCASSPYGGGYTFGSGTRLTVV.

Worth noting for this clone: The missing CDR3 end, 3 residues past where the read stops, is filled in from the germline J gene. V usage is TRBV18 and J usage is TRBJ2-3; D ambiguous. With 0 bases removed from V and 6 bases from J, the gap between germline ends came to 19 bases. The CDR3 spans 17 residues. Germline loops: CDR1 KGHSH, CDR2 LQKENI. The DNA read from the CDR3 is TGTGCCAGCTCACCACCTTATTCCCGACGCGGCGGCGATACG. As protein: CASSPPYSRRGGDT. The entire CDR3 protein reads CASSPPYSRRGGDTQYF.

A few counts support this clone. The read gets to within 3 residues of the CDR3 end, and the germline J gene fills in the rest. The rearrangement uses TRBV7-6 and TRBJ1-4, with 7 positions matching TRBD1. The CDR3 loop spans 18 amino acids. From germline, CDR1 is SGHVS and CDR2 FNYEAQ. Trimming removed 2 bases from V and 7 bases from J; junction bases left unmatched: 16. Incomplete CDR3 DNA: TGTGCCAGCAGCTTAACCCCCCCCGGTACAGGGGCAGGTGAAAAA. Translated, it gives CASSLTPPGTGAGEK. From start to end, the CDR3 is CASSLTPPGTGAGEKLFF.

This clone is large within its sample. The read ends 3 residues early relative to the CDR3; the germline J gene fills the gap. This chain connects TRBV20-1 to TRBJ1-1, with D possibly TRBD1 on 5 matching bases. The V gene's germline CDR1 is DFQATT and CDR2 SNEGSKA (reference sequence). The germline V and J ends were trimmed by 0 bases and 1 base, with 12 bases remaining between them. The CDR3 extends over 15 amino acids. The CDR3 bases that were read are TGCAGTGCTAGAGAGCAGGGAAAAGGGAACACTGAA. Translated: CSAREQGKGNTE. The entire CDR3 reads CSAREQGKGNTEAFF.

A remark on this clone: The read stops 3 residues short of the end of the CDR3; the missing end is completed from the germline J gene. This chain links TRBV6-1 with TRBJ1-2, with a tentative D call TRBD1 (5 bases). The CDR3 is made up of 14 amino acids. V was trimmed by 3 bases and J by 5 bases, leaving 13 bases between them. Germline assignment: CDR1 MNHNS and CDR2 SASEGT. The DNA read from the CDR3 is TGTGCCAGCAGTGATATCTTACAGGTTTATGGC. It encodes CASSDILQVYG. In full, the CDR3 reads CASSDILQVYGYTF.

This CDR3 reads CASKRRVNTGELFF. CDR3 DNA, as far as it was read: TGTGCCAGTAAACGAAGGGTGAACACCGGGGAG. The chain has TRBV19 and TRBJ2-2; D gene unclear. Read sequence stops 3 residues before the CDR3 end, and the germline J gene provides the missing end. The germline V and J ends were trimmed by 7 bases and 1 base, with 10 bases remaining between them. Germline V gives CDR1 LNHDA, CDR2 SQIVND (reference sequence). There are 14 residues in the CDR3.

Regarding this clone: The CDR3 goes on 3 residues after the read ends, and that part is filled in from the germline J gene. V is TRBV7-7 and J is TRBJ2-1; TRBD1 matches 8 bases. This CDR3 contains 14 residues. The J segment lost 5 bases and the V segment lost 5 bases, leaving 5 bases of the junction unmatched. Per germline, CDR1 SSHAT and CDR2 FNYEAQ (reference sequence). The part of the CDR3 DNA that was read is TGTGCCAGCAGCCCCCGGACAGGGCACAATGAG. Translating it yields CASSPRTGHNE. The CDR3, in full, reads CASSPRTGHNEQFF.

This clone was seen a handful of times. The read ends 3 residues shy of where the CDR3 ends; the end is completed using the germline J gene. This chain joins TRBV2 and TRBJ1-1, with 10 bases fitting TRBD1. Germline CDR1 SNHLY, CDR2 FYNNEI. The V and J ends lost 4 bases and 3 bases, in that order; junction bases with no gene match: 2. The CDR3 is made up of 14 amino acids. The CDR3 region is CASSVGQGYTEAFF. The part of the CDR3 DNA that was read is TGTGCCAGCAGTGTGGGACAGGGGTACACTGAA. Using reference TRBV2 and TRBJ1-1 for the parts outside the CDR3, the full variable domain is EPEVTQTPSHQVTQMGQEVILRCVPISNHLYFYWYRQILGQKVEFLVSFYNNEISEKSEIFDDQFSVERPDGSNFTLKIRSTKLEDSAMYFCASSVGQGYTEAFFGQGTRLTVV.

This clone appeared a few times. The CDR3: CASSLARGSYEQYF. The CDR3 DNA, read in part, is TGTGCCAGCAGCCTGGCTCGGGGTTCCTACGAG. This chain joins TRBV7-8 and TRBJ2-7, with D perhaps TRBD2 (5 bases). The CDR3 end lies 3 residues beyond the end of the read and is filled in from the germline J gene. CDR1 and CDR2 from the germline V gene are SGHVS and FQNEAQ. Trimming stripped 5 bases from V and 1 base from J, with 12 bases between. The CDR3 spans 14 residues.

The CDR3 here is CASSFTSGRADTQYF. The covered CDR3 bases are TGTGCCAGCAGCTTCACTAGCGGGAGGGCGGATACG. The chain links TRBV7-9 to TRBJ2-3; 13 nucleotides line up with TRBD2. The missing CDR3 end, 3 residues past where the read stops, is filled in from the germline J gene. This CDR3 comprises 15 residues. With 3 bases clipped from V and 6 bases from J, the junction kept 3 bases outside the gene matches. In germline, CDR1 is SEHNR, CDR2 FQNEAQ (reference sequence).

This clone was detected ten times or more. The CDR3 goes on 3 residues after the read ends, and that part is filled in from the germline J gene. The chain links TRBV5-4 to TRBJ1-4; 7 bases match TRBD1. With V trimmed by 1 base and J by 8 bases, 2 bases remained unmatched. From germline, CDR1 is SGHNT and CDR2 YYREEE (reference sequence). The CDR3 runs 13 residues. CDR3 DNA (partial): TGTGCCAGCAGCTTGACAGGGGCCGAAAAA. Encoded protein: CASSLTGAEK. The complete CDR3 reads CASSLTGAEKLFF. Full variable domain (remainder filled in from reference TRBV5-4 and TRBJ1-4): ETGVTQSPTHLIKTRGQQVTLRCSSQSGHNTVSWYQQALGQGPQFIFQYYREEENGRGNFPPRFSGLQFPNYSSELNVNALELDDSALYLCASSLTGAEKLFFGSGTQLSVL.

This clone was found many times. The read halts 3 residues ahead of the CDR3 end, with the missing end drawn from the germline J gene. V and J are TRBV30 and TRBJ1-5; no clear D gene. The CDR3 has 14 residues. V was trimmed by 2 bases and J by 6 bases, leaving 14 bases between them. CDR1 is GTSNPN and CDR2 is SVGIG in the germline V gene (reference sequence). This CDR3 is CAWSLTSLGQPQHF. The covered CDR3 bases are TGTGCCTGGAGTTTGACAAGCCTCGGTCAGCCC. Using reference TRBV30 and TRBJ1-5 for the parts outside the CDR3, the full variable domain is SQTIHQWPATLVQPVGSPLSLECTVEGTSNPNLYWYRQAAGRGLQLLFYSVGIGQISSEVPQNLSASRPQDRQFILSSKKLLLSDSGFYLCAWSLTSLGQPQHFGDGTRLSIL.

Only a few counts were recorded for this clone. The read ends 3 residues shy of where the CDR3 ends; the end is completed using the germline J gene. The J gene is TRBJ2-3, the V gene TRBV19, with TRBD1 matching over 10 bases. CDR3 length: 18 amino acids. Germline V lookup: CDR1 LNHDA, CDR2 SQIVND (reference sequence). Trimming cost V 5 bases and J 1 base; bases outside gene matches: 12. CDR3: CASSAGSSGTGGTDTQYF. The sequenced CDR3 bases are TGTGCCAGTAGTGCGGGCTCTTCCGGGACAGGGGGCACAGATACG.

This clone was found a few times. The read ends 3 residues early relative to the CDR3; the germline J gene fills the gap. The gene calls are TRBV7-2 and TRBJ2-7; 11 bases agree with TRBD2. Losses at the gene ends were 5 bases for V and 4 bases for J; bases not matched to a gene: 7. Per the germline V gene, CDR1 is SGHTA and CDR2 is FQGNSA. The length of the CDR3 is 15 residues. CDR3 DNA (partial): TGTGCCAGCAGCCCTGGGACTAGCGGAATTTACGAG. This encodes CASSPGTSGIYE. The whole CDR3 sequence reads CASSPGTSGIYEQYF.

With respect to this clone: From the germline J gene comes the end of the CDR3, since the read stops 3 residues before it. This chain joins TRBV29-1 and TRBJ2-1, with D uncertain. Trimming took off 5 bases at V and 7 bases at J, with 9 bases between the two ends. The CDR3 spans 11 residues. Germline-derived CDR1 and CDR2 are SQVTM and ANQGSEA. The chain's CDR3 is CSVSPRNEQFF. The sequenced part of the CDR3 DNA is TGCAGCGTTTCCCCCCGGAATGAG.

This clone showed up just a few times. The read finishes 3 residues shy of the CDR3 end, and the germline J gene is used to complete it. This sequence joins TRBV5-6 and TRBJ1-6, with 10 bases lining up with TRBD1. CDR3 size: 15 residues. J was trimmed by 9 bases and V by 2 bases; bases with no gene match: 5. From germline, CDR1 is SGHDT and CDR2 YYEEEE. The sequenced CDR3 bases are TGTGCCAGCAGCTTTGGACAGGGGGTGGGTTCACCC. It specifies CASSFGQGVGSP. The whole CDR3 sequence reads CASSFGQGVGSPLHF.

Here the CDR3 reads CASSYGQNMNTEAFF. The sequenced part of the CDR3 DNA is TGTGCCAGCAGCTATGGACAGAACATGAACACTGAA. The gene calls are TRBV7-9 and TRBJ1-1, with D possibly matching TRBD1 (6 bases). Sequencing ends 3 residues short of the CDR3 end; the germline J gene provides the rest. The germline V gene has CDR1 SEHNR and CDR2 FQNEAQ (reference sequence). The length of the CDR3 is 15 residues. Trimming left V 4 bases short and J 0 bases short, with 12 bases between.

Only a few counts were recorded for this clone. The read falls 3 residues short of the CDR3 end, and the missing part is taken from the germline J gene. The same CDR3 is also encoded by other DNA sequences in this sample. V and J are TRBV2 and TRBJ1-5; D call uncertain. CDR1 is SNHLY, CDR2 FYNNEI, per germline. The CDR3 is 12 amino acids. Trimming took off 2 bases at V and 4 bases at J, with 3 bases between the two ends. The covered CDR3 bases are TGTGCCAGCAGTGAACCGAATCAGCCC. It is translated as CASSEPNQP. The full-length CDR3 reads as CASSEPNQPQHF.

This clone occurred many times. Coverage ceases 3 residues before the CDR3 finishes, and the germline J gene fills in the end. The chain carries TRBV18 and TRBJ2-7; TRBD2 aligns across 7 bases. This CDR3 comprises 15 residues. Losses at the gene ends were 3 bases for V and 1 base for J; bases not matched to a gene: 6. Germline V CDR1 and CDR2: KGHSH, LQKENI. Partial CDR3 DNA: TGTGCCAGCTCACCGCAAGCTAGCGGATCCTACGAG. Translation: CASSPQASGSYE. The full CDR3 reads CASSPQASGSYEQYF.

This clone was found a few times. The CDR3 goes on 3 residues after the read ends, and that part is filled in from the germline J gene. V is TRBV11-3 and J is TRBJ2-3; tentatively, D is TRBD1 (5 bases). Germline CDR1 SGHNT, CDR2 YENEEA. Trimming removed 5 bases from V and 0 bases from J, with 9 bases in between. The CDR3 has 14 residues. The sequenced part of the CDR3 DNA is TGTGCCAGCAGCCAAGGGGTCAGCACAGATACG. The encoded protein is CASSQGVSTDT. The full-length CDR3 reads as CASSQGVSTDTQYF.

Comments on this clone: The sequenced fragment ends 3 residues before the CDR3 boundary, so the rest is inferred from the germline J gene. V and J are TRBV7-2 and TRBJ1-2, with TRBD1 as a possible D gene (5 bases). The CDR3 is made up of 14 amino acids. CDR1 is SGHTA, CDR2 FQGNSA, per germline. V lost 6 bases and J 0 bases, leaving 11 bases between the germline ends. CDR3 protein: CASRAGITNYGYTF. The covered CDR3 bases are TGTGCCAGCAGAGCAGGGATAACTAACTATGGC.

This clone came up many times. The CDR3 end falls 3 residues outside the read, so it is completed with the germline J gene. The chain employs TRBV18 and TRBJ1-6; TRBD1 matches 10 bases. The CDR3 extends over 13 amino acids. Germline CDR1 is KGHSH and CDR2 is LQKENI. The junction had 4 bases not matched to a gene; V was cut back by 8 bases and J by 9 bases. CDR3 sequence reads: CASGTGERSPLHF. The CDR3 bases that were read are TGTGCCAGCGGGACAGGGGAGCGTTCACCC.